Following are 2 T cell receptor beta chains from one sample sequenced in a study of shared clonotypes between healthy human individuals. Only in-frame clones appear in the TCRdb table, and some are missing; sequencing was by immunoSEQ multiplex PCR. The table has 2 million to 2.5 million clones, around 92% seen once; the top ten hold around 0.38%. Sequencing input: naive CD4+ T cells from PBMCs. Stated subset: CD45RA+ positively selected. The source is a man between 18 and 35 years old in good health. Some clones in this sample may be carry-over from other donors' samples.

The chain employs TRBV6-1 and TRBJ2-2; D possibly corresponds to TRBD2 (6 bases). V shed 2 bases and J shed 5 bases, with 12 bases lying between them. The CDR3 length is 15 residues. Germline V lookup: CDR1 MNHNS, CDR2 SASEGT. CDR3 coding DNA: TGTGCCAGCAGTGAAATTGGGGGGTCGACCGGGGAGCTGTTTTTT. Encoded protein: CASSEIGGSTGELFF.

This chain joins TRBV11-2 and TRBJ1-2; D perhaps matches TRBD1 (5 bases). The germline V gene has CDR1 SGHAT and CDR2 FQNNGV. The CDR3 has 14 amino acids. V was cut by 4 bases and J by 4 bases, with 13 bases left in between. The CDR3 region has the DNA TGTGCCAGCAGCTCCTGGAGGGGAGGCTATGGCTACACCTTC. Translated, it gives CASSSWRGGYGYTF.